The 26 T cell receptor beta chains in this list originate from one sample, sequenced in a study of T cell changes during pregnancy in multiple sclerosis. Method: immunoSEQ multiplex PCR; TCRdb's copy keeps in-frame clones and lacks some. This sample has around 34,000 clones, with 75% to 90% found just once. Sequenced here: CD8+ T cells from peripheral blood mononuclear cells, sampled after pregnancy. The receptors stem from a female donor with multiple sclerosis, enrolled in a pregnancy study.

The rearrangement uses TRBV4-3 and TRBJ1-2; D is unclear. Germline CDR1 is LGHNA and CDR2 is YSLEER. Between the trimmed V and J ends, which lost 0 bases and 0 bases, there was a span of 11 bases. The CDR3 runs to 16 residues. As DNA, the CDR3 is TGCGCCAGCAGCCAAGATGGAGGAGGGACTAACTATGGCTACACCTTC. Amino acids: CASSQDGGGTNYGYTF.

J is TRBJ1-1 and V is TRBV9; TRBD1 might be the D (5 bases). The V gene's germline CDR1 is SGDLS and CDR2 YYNGEE. V was pared by 4 bases and J by 10 bases, with 26 bases between. CDR3 length: 16 amino acids. CDR3 residues: CASSPYGDLVQEGAFF. The CDR3 coding sequence is TGTGCCAGCAGCCCCTACGGAGATTTAGTACAGGAGGGAGCTTTCTTT.

This sequence joins TRBV2 and TRBJ1-2; 7 bases align to TRBD1. The trim removed 5 bases at V and 8 bases at J, leaving 14 bases unmatched. In germline, CDR1 is SNHLY, CDR2 FYNNEI. This CDR3 contains 15 residues. The CDR3 DNA sequence: TGTGCCAGCAGTCCTACAGGGGATCCCCGAAGAGGCTACACCTTC. Its protein product is CASSPTGDPRRGYTF.

The chain recombines TRBV15 with TRBJ1-2, with a tentative D call TRBD1 (5 bases). The ends were cut back, 0 bases at V and 3 bases at J, with 11 bases in the middle. CDR1 is LNHNV, CDR2 YYDKDF, per germline (reference sequence). The CDR3 length is 15 residues. CDR3 residues: CATSRDIGTHYGYTF. The CDR3 DNA sequence: TGTGCCACCAGCAGAGATATCGGGACTCACTATGGCTACACCTTC.

The chain has TRBV9 and TRBJ1-4; 8 nucleotides agree with TRBD1. Germline-derived CDR1 and CDR2 are SGDLS and YYNGEE. The V and J ends lost 1 base and 7 bases, in that order; junction bases with no gene match: 6. The CDR3 spans 15 residues. In DNA form, the CDR3 reads TGTGCCAGCAGCGTACAGGGGGCTTTGGGTGAAAAACTGTTTTTT. It encodes CASSVQGALGEKLFF.

The rearrangement uses TRBV5-6 and TRBJ2-1; a possible D gene is TRBD1 (6 bases). CDR3 length equals 13 residues. Trimming took off 6 bases at V and 8 bases at J, with 15 bases between the two ends. CDR1 SGHDT and CDR2 YYEEEE come from the germline V gene. CDR3 protein: CASKETKGDEQFF. CDR3 DNA sequence: TGTGCCAGCAAAGAGACTAAGGGGGATGAGCAGTTCTTC.

The chain joins TRBV9 to TRBJ2-1, with 9 nucleotides matching TRBD1. This CDR3 is 12 amino acids long. V lost 5 bases to trimming and J lost 10 bases; unmatched junction nucleotides: 4. CDR1 and CDR2 (germline): SGDLS, YYNGEE. The CDR3 nucleotides are TGTGCCAGCAGGGGACAGGGTGGAGAGCAGTTCTTC. It codes for CASRGQGGEQFF.

V usage is TRBV4-1 and J usage is TRBJ2-7; TRBD2 might be the D (7 bases). The CDR3 totals 17 residues. Trimming cost V 2 bases and J 2 bases, with 19 bases left between them. The V gene's germline CDR1 is MGHRA and CDR2 YSYEKL. The CDR3 DNA is TGCGCCAGCAGCCAAATAGTCTCGGGGGGACAAACCTACGAGCAGTACTTC. It yields the protein CASSQIVSGGQTYEQYF.

The sample holds one count of this clone. V usage is TRBV2 and J usage is TRBJ2-7; tentative D call: TRBD1 (7 bases). The V and J ends lost 1 base and 1 base respectively, with 11 bases between them. Germline values: CDR1 SNHLY, CDR2 FYNNEI. This CDR3 is built from 15 residues. The DNA of the CDR3 is TGTGCCAGCAGTGAAGTTCAGGGGGGTTCCTACGAGCAGTACTTC. Its protein is CASSEVQGGSYEQYF.

CDR3 protein: CASSVSGEYEQYF. The CDR3 DNA sequence: TGTGCCAGCAGCGTATCCGGGGAATACGAGCAGTACTTC. The chain employs TRBV9 and TRBJ2-5; maybe TRBD2 (5 bases). The J call is uncertain, as TRBJ2-7 better fits the DNA end. The CDR3 sequence is 13 residues long. Germline assignment: CDR1 SGDLS and CDR2 YYNGEE.

V is TRBV9 and J is TRBJ2-2; maybe TRBD2 (6 bases). The CDR3 runs 16 residues. V gave up 3 bases and J gave up 0 bases, with 12 bases separating them. Germline loops: CDR1 SGDLS, CDR2 YYNGEE. The CDR3 DNA follows: TGTGCCAGCAGCGACGGGCGGGGTACGAACACCGGGGAGCTGTTTTTT. This sequence encodes CASSDGRGTNTGELFF.

The genes are TRBV9 and TRBJ2-3; 13 bases map to TRBD2. Trimming took 4 bases from V and 0 from J; bases not matched to a gene: 5. This CDR3 region has 17 residues. Germline CDR1 is SGDLS and CDR2 is YYNGEE. The CDR3 sequence is CASSRTSGGPSTDTQYF. CDR3 DNA: TGTGCCAGCAGCCGGACTAGCGGGGGCCCTAGCACAGATACGCAGTATTTT.

The chain carries TRBV4-1 and TRBJ2-4, with 9 positions matching TRBD2. The CDR3 is made up of 17 amino acids. In germline, CDR1 is MGHRA, CDR2 YSYEKL. With 1 base clipped from V and 1 base from J, the junction kept 5 bases outside the gene matches. The CDR3 region has the DNA TGCGCCAGCAGCCAAGTTAGGAGCGGGGGGGCCAAAAACATTCAGTACTTC. As protein: CASSQVRSGGAKNIQYF.

The rearrangement links TRBV5-6 to TRBJ1-6; D remains ambiguous. V gave up 2 bases and J gave up 0 bases, with 12 bases separating them. CDR1 and CDR2 (germline): SGHDT, YYEEEE. This CDR3 has 17 amino acids. CDR3 DNA: TGTGCCAGCAGCTTTGGGGAGGTTAGCTCCTATAATTCACCCCTCCACTTT. Translated, it gives CASSFGEVSSYNSPLHF.

The gene calls are TRBV7-2 and TRBJ1-1, with TRBD1 matching 8 bases. CDR3 length equals 14 residues. V dropped 5 bases and J dropped 3; count of bases not matched to a gene: 5. CDR1 and CDR2 from the germline V gene are SGHTA and FQGNSA. This CDR3 is CASSPQGGDTEAFF. Written as DNA, the CDR3 is TGTGCCAGCAGCCCACAGGGGGGTGACACTGAAGCTTTCTTT.

This clone was detected only once. The rearrangement links TRBV6-4 to TRBJ2-3; 9 bases are a match to TRBD2. The CDR3 contains 16 residues. Germline V CDR1 and CDR2: MRHNA, SNTAGT. The ends lost 0 bases at V and 3 bases at J; junction bases unmatched: 4. As DNA, the CDR3 is TGTGCCAGCAGTGACTCCGGCGGGGGGGGGACAGATACGCAGTATTTT. Its translation: CASSDSGGGGTDTQYF.

This clone was found a few times. This chain links TRBV5-1 with TRBJ2-1; D possibly corresponds to TRBD2 (5 bases). With 4 bases removed from V and 12 bases from J, the gap between germline ends came to 11 bases. The CDR3 length is 11 residues. Germline V gene data show CDR1 as SGHRS and CDR2 as YFSETQ. The CDR3 here is CASSVGGGQFF. The CDR3 region has the DNA TGCGCCAGCAGCGTGGGTGGAGGGCAGTTCTTC.

The genes are TRBV18 and TRBJ1-1, with 9 bases lining up with TRBD1. The CDR3 has 15 amino acids. V gave up 3 bases and J gave up 0 bases; unmatched junction bases: 2. Per germline, CDR1 KGHSH and CDR2 LQKENI. The CDR3: CASSPRDRVNTEAFF. CDR3 DNA sequence: TGTGCCAGCTCACCGAGGGACAGGGTGAACACTGAAGCTTTCTTT.

The chain employs TRBV9 and TRBJ2-3; TRBD2 agrees at 7 bases. Germline V gives CDR1 SGDLS, CDR2 YYNGEE. The ends lost 4 bases at V and 8 bases at J; junction bases unmatched: 13. This CDR3 contains 15 residues. The CDR3 nucleotides are TGTGCCAGCAGCCCGACTGCAGCGGGGCAATCTACGCAGTATTTT. Residues: CASSPTAAGQSTQYF. Filled out from reference TRBV9 and TRBJ2-3, the complete variable domain reads DSGVTQTPKHLITATGQRVTLRCSPRSGDLSVYWYQQSLDQGLQFLIQYYNGEERAKGNILERFSAQQFPDLHSELNLSSLELGDSALYFCASSPTAAGQSTQYFGPGTRLTVL.

The chain has TRBV18 and TRBJ1-1; TRBD1 matches at 7 bases. Germline CDR1 and CDR2: KGHSH and LQKENI. The CDR3 consists of 15 residues. Trimming cost V 0 bases and J 7 bases; bases outside gene matches: 8. CDR3 sequence reads: CASSPPIRDSGEAFF. CDR3 bases: TGTGCCAGCTCACCACCGATTCGGGACAGCGGTGAAGCTTTCTTT.

V gene TRBV27 combines with J gene TRBJ1-1, with a weak D call TRBD1 (6 bases). V dropped 4 bases and J dropped 0 bases, with 15 bases sitting between them. Germline CDR1 MNHEY, CDR2 SMNVEV (reference sequence). CDR3 length: 16 amino acids. CDR3 region: CASSSFGTPMNTEAFF. CDR3 sequence (DNA): TGTGCCAGCAGTTCCTTTGGGACACCTATGAACACTGAAGCTTTCTTT.

Here the CDR3 DNA reads TGTGCCAGTAGTATTGGGACAGCTGAAGCTTTCTTT. It is translated as CASSIGTAEAFF. This chain links TRBV19 with TRBJ1-1, with TRBD1 matching 7 bases. After removal of 3 bases from V and 6 bases from J, the junction contained 1 base not matched to a gene. Germline V gives CDR1 LNHDA, CDR2 SQIVND (reference sequence). CDR3 size: 12 residues.

This clone was found a few times. The V and J genes are TRBV30 and TRBJ1-1; 7 bases are a match to TRBD1. With V trimmed by 2 bases and J by 6 bases, 3 bases remained unmatched. Per germline, CDR1 GTSNPN and CDR2 SVGIG (reference sequence). This CDR3 spans 12 amino acids. CDR3 amino acids: CAWSSGQPEAFF. The DNA for the CDR3 is TGTGCCTGGAGTTCGGGACAGCCTGAAGCTTTCTTT.

The sample holds one count of this clone. The genes are TRBV2 and TRBJ2-1; 7 bases fit TRBD1. The CDR3 covers 12 residues. Germline CDR1 is SNHLY and CDR2 is FYNNEI. V dropped 9 bases and J dropped 5; count of bases not matched to a gene: 4. In nucleotides, the CDR3 is TGTGCCAGATATACAGGGGACAATGAGCAGTTCTTC. Translated: CARYTGDNEQFF. The full variable domain, completed using reference TRBV2 and TRBJ2-1, is EPEVTQTPSHQVTQMGQEVILRCVPISNHLYFYWYRQILGQKVEFLVSFYNNEISEKSEIFDDQFSVERPDGSNFTLKIRSTKLEDSAMYFCARYTGDNEQFFGPGTRLTVL.

The chain uses TRBV7-3 and TRBJ1-1, with TRBD1 matching 9 bases. Trimming removed 3 bases from V and 5 bases from J; junction bases left unmatched: 7. This CDR3 has 15 amino acids. Germline-derived CDR1 and CDR2 are SGHTA and FQGTGA. The CDR3 is CASSFTGGSGTEAFF. The CDR3 region has the DNA TGTGCCAGCAGCTTTACAGGGGGCAGCGGGACTGAAGCTTTCTTT.

This clone was counted a single time. This chain connects TRBV5-6 to TRBJ1-1, with D maybe TRBD1 (6 bases). Germline V gene data show CDR1 as SGHDT and CDR2 as YYEEEE. CDR3 length: 17 amino acids. V was pared by 0 bases and J by 4 bases, with 19 bases between. CDR3 in DNA: TGTGCCAGCAGCTTGGGTGGGCAGGGGCCATGGGGCACTGAAGCTTTCTTT. Amino acid sequence: CASSLGGQGPWGTEAFF.